Following are 19 T cell receptor beta chains from one sample sequenced in a study of blood T cell repertoires in COVID-19. Profiled with immunoSEQ multiplex PCR; TCRdb holds only in-frame clones, not every one. The sample consists of about 150,000 clones, around 80% of them appearing once. The sequencing sample was made of peripheral blood. The receptors were gathered from a man in his fifties or sixties who had recovered from COVID-19.

This chain joins TRBV28 and TRBJ1-5; D ambiguous. V gave up 6 bases and J gave up 0 bases, with 12 bases separating them. The germline V gene encodes CDR1 MDHEN and CDR2 SYDVKM. The CDR3 is made up of 15 amino acids. As DNA, the CDR3 is TGTGCCAGCAGCCCCCGGAGAGCTAGCAATCAGCCCCAGCATTTT. The encoded protein is CASSPRRASNQPQHF.

This clone was observed many times. This rearrangement joins TRBV3-1 (or the pseudogene TRBV3-2) to TRBJ1-6; D is unresolved. Germline lookup yields CDR1 LGHDT and CDR2 YNNKEL (reference sequence). The CDR3 contains 16 residues. V was pared by 1 base and J by 4 bases, with 11 bases between. CDR3 sequence: CASSQVASVYNSPLHF. The CDR3 nucleotides are TGTGCCAGCAGCCAAGTTGCCAGCGTTTATAATTCACCCCTCCACTTT.

The V gene is TRBV4-1, the J gene TRBJ2-3; 8 bases map to TRBD1. Germline V CDR1 and CDR2: MGHRA, YSYEKL. V lost 4 bases, J lost 4 bases, and 7 bases stayed unmatched. This CDR3 has 15 residues. DNA for the CDR3: TGCGCCAGCAGCCTATTCGACAGGGGAGCAGATACGCAGTATTTT. Translating it yields CASSLFDRGADTQYF.

This chain joins TRBV28 and TRBJ2-1; 8 bases are shared with TRBD2. Germline V lookup: CDR1 MDHEN, CDR2 SYDVKM. This CDR3 region has 14 residues. V shed 5 bases and J 7 bases; nucleotides not matched to a gene: 7. The chain's CDR3 is CASSPPGGANEQFF. As DNA, the CDR3 is TGTGCCAGCAGTCCCCCCGGGGGGGCGAATGAGCAGTTCTTC.

The V and J genes are TRBV9 and TRBJ1-1; a possible D gene is TRBD1 (5 bases). Germline lookup yields CDR1 SGDLS and CDR2 YYNGEE. There are 13 residues in the CDR3. The V and J ends lost 10 bases and 5 bases respectively, with 18 bases between them. The CDR3 here is CAGSRGDGTEAFF. Here the CDR3 DNA reads TGTGCCGGATCAAGGGGTGATGGGACTGAAGCTTTCTTT.

V gene TRBV4-3 combines with J gene TRBJ1-2; 10 bases agree with TRBD1. Germline loops: CDR1 LGHNA, CDR2 YSLEER. V gave up 0 bases and J gave up 5 bases; unmatched junction bases: 6. The CDR3 runs to 16 residues. This CDR3 is CASSQDRTGGSYGYTF. The CDR3, as DNA: TGCGCCAGCAGCCAAGATCGGACAGGGGGGAGTTATGGCTACACCTTC.

The rearrangement uses TRBV7-2 and TRBJ1-6, with D possibly matching TRBD1 (6 bases). From germline, CDR1 is SGHTA and CDR2 FQGNSA. Trimming removed 1 base from V and 10 bases from J, with 11 bases in between. This CDR3 has 14 residues. The CDR3 nucleotides read TGTGCCAGCAGCTTAGGGCAGGGGAAATCACCCCTCCACTTT. Translation gives CASSLGQGKSPLHF.

The V and J genes are TRBV7-8 and TRBJ2-1; a possible D gene is TRBD1 (5 bases). The V gene's germline CDR1 is SGHVS and CDR2 FQNEAQ. The CDR3 is 14 amino acids. With 0 bases removed from V and 8 bases from J, the gap between germline ends came to 11 bases. This CDR3 reads CASSLAQGIHEQFF. CDR3 DNA: TGTGCCAGCAGCTTAGCCCAGGGTATCCATGAGCAGTTCTTC.

CDR3 sequence: CASSPVTPLAKNIQYF. The CDR3 DNA reads as TGTGCCAGCTCACCCGTTACACCTCTAGCCAAAAACATTCAGTACTTC. The chain links TRBV18 to TRBJ2-4; D is unresolved. The CDR3 has 16 residues. The germline V and J ends were trimmed by 3 bases and 0 bases, with 12 bases remaining between them. Germline-derived CDR1 and CDR2 are KGHSH and LQKENI. The full variable domain, with the rest looked up from reference TRBV18 and TRBJ2-4, is NAGVMQNPRHLVRRRGQEARLRCSPMKGHSHVYWYRQLPEEGLKFMVYLQKENIIDESGMPKERFSAEFPKEGPSILRIQQVVRGDSAAYFCASSPVTPLAKNIQYFGAGTRLSVL.

DNA of the CDR3: TGTGCCAGCAGCCCTACAGGGGGCCAAGCCAAAAACATTCAGTACTTC. Protein product: CASSPTGGQAKNIQYF. The chain carries TRBV7-8 and TRBJ2-4, with 9 bases fitting TRBD1. Trimming at V came to 5 bases and at J to 0 bases, leaving 5 bases not matched to a gene. CDR1 SGHVS and CDR2 FQNEAQ come from the germline V gene. The CDR3 extends over 16 amino acids.

The genes are TRBV12-3 or TRBV12-4 and TRBJ2-1; D might be TRBD1 (5 bases). Trimming cost V 2 bases and J 14 bases, with 13 bases left between them. The CDR3 has 12 amino acids. CDR3 coding DNA: TGTGCCAGCAGTTTAACCGTGGACATTAAGTTCTTC. Protein sequence: CASSLTVDIKFF.

The V gene is TRBV28, the J gene TRBJ1-1; 7 nucleotides line up with TRBD1. The CDR3 sequence is 15 residues long. Germline V lookup: CDR1 MDHEN, CDR2 SYDVKM. The V gene end was trimmed by 6 bases and the J gene end by 1 base; junction bases not matched to a gene: 8. The CDR3 loop reads CASSRRRTGNTEAFF. CDR3 sequence (DNA): TGTGCCAGCAGCCGACGCAGGACAGGGAACACTGAAGCTTTCTTT.

This chain uses TRBV28 with TRBJ1-2; 7 bases map to TRBD1. Trimming took 5 bases from V and 4 from J; bases not matched to a gene: 7. Germline values: CDR1 MDHEN, CDR2 SYDVKM. The CDR3 covers 14 residues. CDR3 loop: CASSPGQRIYGYTF. CDR3 in DNA: TGTGCCAGCAGTCCGGGACAGCGGATCTATGGCTACACCTTC.

The CDR3 loop is CASSQDWSGRAGDEQFF. CDR3 nucleotides: TGCGCCAGCAGCCAAGATTGGTCCGGGAGGGCCGGAGATGAGCAGTTCTTC. This chain connects TRBV4-3 to TRBJ2-1; TRBD2 matches at 8 bases. Germline values: CDR1 LGHNA, CDR2 YSLEER. J was trimmed by 8 bases and V by 0 bases; bases with no gene match: 12. The CDR3 is 17 residues long.

The CDR3 DNA is TGTGCCAGCAGTGAAACAGGGGCGGCCTACAATGAGCAGTTCTTC. Translating gives CASSETGAAYNEQFF. This rearrangement joins TRBV2 to TRBJ2-1, with 7 bases lining up with TRBD1. V was clipped by 2 bases and J by 2 bases; unmatched bases: 3. Germline V gene data show CDR1 as SNHLY and CDR2 as FYNNEI. The CDR3 has 15 residues.

The chain combines TRBV6-2 or TRBV6-3 with TRBJ2-1; a possible D gene is TRBD2 (5 bases). Germline V gene lookup returns CDR1 MNHEY and CDR2 SVGEGT. This CDR3 has 14 residues. The V end was cut by 6 bases, the J end by 6 bases, with 15 bases between. The CDR3 coding sequence is TGTGCCAGCAGCTCCCCACGGACTGTCAATGAGCAGTTCTTC. Amino acid sequence: CASSSPRTVNEQFF.

The chain is built from TRBV7-6 and TRBJ2-3; 9 bases align to TRBD1. The CDR3 has 16 amino acids. V shed 5 bases, J shed 0 bases, and the junction held 6 bases outside the gene matches. CDR1 is SGHVS, CDR2 FNYEAQ, per germline. As DNA, the CDR3 is TGTGCCAGCAGCCAACGACAGGGGGGGAGCACAGATACGCAGTATTTT. This sequence encodes CASSQRQGGSTDTQYF.

The J gene is TRBJ2-7, the V gene TRBV6-5; D may be TRBD2 (5 bases). In germline, CDR1 is MNHEY, CDR2 SVGAGI. With 3 bases removed from V and 2 bases from J, the gap between germline ends came to 14 bases. CDR3 length: 15 residues. The chain's CDR3 is CASSYSASYPYEQYF. CDR3 DNA sequence: TGTGCCAGCAGTTATAGCGCTTCCTATCCCTACGAGCAGTACTTC.

The chain uses TRBV7-2 and TRBJ2-1, with 11 bases fitting TRBD2. The CDR3 spans 18 residues. V was clipped by 1 base and J by 1 base; unmatched bases: 6. Germline V gene sequence: CDR1 SGHTA, CDR2 FQGNSA. The CDR3 protein is CASSLGLAGLGSYNEQFF. DNA of the CDR3: TGTGCCAGCAGCTTAGGACTAGCGGGGTTAGGGTCCTACAATGAGCAGTTCTTC.